This is a list of T cell receptor beta chains from one sample in a study of cytomegalovirus exposure and HLA in healthy donors. Method: immunoSEQ multiplex PCR; TCRdb's copy keeps in-frame clones and lacks some. The sample consists of about 140,000 clones, around 82% of them appearing once. Sequenced: PBMCs. Receptors were obtained from a man in his fifties in good health and CMV-seronegative. Both conserved end residues are part of each CDR3. D genes are given only for firm matches. Size values are once, few and many counts, or a class for expanded clones, and some rows have none.

d_gene	v_gene	len	j_gene	abundance	CDR3nt	CDR3aa
TRBD1	TRBV27	14	TRBJ2-3	NA	TGTGCCAGCAGTTTATCCTCCGGACAGGGTACGCAGTATTTT	CASSLSSGQGTQYF
NA	TRBV5-6	16	TRBJ2-3	NA	TGTGCCAGCAGCTTTCGCATCGAGCTAAGCACAGATACGCAGTATTTT	CASSFRIELSTDTQYF
NA	TRBV7-8	14	TRBJ2-2	NA	TGTGCCAGCAGCCTCGCTCAGGACACCGGGGAGCTGTTTTTT	CASSLAQDTGELFF
NA	TRBV29-1	12	TRBJ1-5	NA	TGCAGCGTTTATCTAGCTCATCAGCCCCAGCATTTT	CSVYLAHQPQHF
NA	TRBV19	13	TRBJ2-3	NA	TGTGCCAGTGCTGGGCTTGACACAGATACGCAGTATTTT	CASAGLDTDTQYF
TRBD2	TRBV4-2	16	TRBJ2-2	NA	TGTGCCAGCAGCCGGAGAGCGGGGGCGAACACCGGGGAGCTGTTTTTT	CASSRRAGANTGELFF
NA	TRBV27	14	TRBJ1-2	NA	TGTGCCAGCAGTTTAACGGCGAGGAATTATGGCTACACCTTC	CASSLTARNYGYTF
TRBD2	TRBV7-8	19	TRBJ2-7	NA	TGTGCCAGCAGCTCAATGACCGGGACTAGCGGGGGGGCCCCCTACGAGCAGTACTTC	CASSSMTGTSGGAPYEQYF
TRBD2	TRBV9	17	TRBJ2-1	NA	TGTGCCAGCAGCGTAGAGGGAACTAGCGGAACCTACAATGAGCAGTTCTTC	CASSVEGTSGTYNEQFF
NA	TRBV7-2	13	TRBJ2-7	NA	TGTGCCAGCAGCTTTGGGCTTTCCTACGAGCAGTACTTC	CASSFGLSYEQYF
TRBD2	TRBV5-1	18	TRBJ2-2	few	TGCGCCAGCAGTTCTGGACTAGCGGGTGATCCGAACACCGGGGAGCTGTTTTTT	CASSSGLAGDPNTGELFF
NA	TRBV7-3	17	TRBJ2-2	NA	TGTGCCAGCAGCTACTCCTGGGAGCGGAAGAACACCGGGGAGCTGTTTTTT	CASSYSWERKNTGELFF
TRBD1	TRBV7-2	15	TRBJ2-7	once	TGTGCCAGCAGCTTGGCGGGACAGGGGTCCTACGAGCAGTACTTC	CASSLAGQGSYEQYF
TRBD2	TRBV7-3	16	TRBJ2-3	few	TGTGCCAGCAGCTTAAGGGCTAGCGGGACCACAGATACGCAGTATTTT	CASSLRASGTTDTQYF
NA	TRBV5-6	12	TRBJ1-1	NA	TGTGCCAGCAATCACTGGGGGAGGGAGGCTTTCTTT	CASNHWGREAFF
TRBD2	TRBV25-1	15	TRBJ2-3	NA	TGTGCCAACCCTCCCGGGACTAGCTTCACAGATACGCAGTATTTT	CANPPGTSFTDTQYF
NA	TRBV12-5	16	TRBJ1-5	NA	TGTGCTAGTGGTTTGGGGGCCAGGATTAGCAATCAGCCCCAGCATTTT	CASGLGARISNQPQHF
TRBD2	TRBV5-1	16	TRBJ2-7	NA	TGCGCCAGCAGCTTGGCCCCGGCGGGGGGAGGGGACGAGCAGTACTTC	CASSLAPAGGGDEQYF
TRBD2	TRBV5-6	16	TRBJ2-3	few	TGTGCCAGCAGCTTGGACAGCGGGACTGGCACAGATACGCAGTATTTT	CASSLDSGTGTDTQYF
NA	TRBV27	15	TRBJ1-5	NA	TGTGCCAGCAGTTTATCGAGGGATGGGAATCAGCCCCAGCATTTT	CASSLSRDGNQPQHF
TRBD1	TRBV7-9	17	TRBJ2-6	NA	TGTGCCAGCAGCTTGGGACAGGGCAGCTCTGGGGCCAACGTCCTGACTTTC	CASSLGQGSSGANVLTF
NA	TRBV30	14	TRBJ2-5	once	TGTGCCTGGAGTGTATGGCACATACAAGAGACCCAGTACTTC	CAWSVWHIQETQYF
TRBD1	TRBV27	17	TRBJ2-1	NA	TGTGCCAGCAGCAAGGGGGCAAACCTGCCCCCTTACAATGAGCAGTTCTTC	CASSKGANLPPYNEQFF
NA	TRBV7-8	14	TRBJ1-1	few	TGTGCCAGCAGCAGTGCTGGGGGGTGGACTGAAGCTTTCTTT	CASSSAGGWTEAFF
TRBD2	TRBV11-3	16	TRBJ2-5	NA	TGTGCCAGCAGCTTAGAAGGGCGGGGGGGATCAGAGACCCAGTACTTC	CASSLEGRGGSETQYF
TRBD1	TRBV5-4	15	TRBJ2-5	NA	TGTGCCAGCAGCGGAAAGGGACAGAACCAAGAGACCCAGTACTTC	CASSGKGQNQETQYF
NA	TRBV7-6	14	TRBJ2-5	once	TGTGCCAGCAGCTTAACGGGACTGATGGAGACCCAGTACTTC	CASSLTGLMETQYF
NA	TRBV12-5	11	TRBJ1-5	NA	TGTGCTAGTGGCCTAAATCAGCCCCAGCATTTT	CASGLNQPQHF
TRBD2	TRBV7-2	16	TRBJ2-2	NA	TGTGCCAGCAGCTTGAGCGGGAGTATTAACACCGGGGAGCTGTTTTTT	CASSLSGSINTGELFF
NA	TRBV6-5	14	TRBJ1-1	NA	TGTGCCAGCAGTGCCCGGAGGTTTCGGGGTGAAGCTTTCTTT	CASSARRFRGEAFF
NA	TRBV7-9	13	TRBJ1-1	NA	TGTGCCAGCAGCCAAACAACGAATACTGAAGCTTTCTTT	CASSQTTNTEAFF
NA	TRBV28	15	TRBJ2-2	NA	TGTGCCAGCAGTTCCCCCTCCGGTCCCACCGGGGAGCTGTTTTTT	CASSSPSGPTGELFF
NA	TRBV5-4	12	TRBJ1-2	NA	TGTGCCAGCAGTTTTAACAAATTTGGCTACACCTTC	CASSFNKFGYTF
TRBD1	TRBV19	15	TRBJ1-4	NA	TGTGCCAGTAGTAACAGGGGATGGGGTAATGAAAAACTGTTTTTT	CASSNRGWGNEKLFF
NA	TRBV11-3	13	TRBJ1-4	NA	TGTGCCAGCAGCTTAATGAACGGTGAAAAACTGTTTTTT	CASSLMNGEKLFF
NA	TRBV6-6	11	TRBJ2-5	NA	TGTGCCAGCAGCCTCCCCGGGGTAGCGTACTTC	CASSLPGVAYF
TRBD1	TRBV18	21	TRBJ2-4	NA	TGTGCCAGCTCACCAGGGACAGGGTTCTTGGGGATAACAGAAAAACAAAACATTCAGTACTTC	CASSPGTGFLGITEKQNIQYF
NA	TRBV15	17	TRBJ1-5	NA	TGTGCCACCCCATGGGGGGGTGGGGGGGCGAGCAATCAGCCCCAGCATTTT	CATPWGGGGASNQPQHF
NA	TRBV27	15	TRBJ1-1	NA	TGTGCCAGCAGGCCCCGTACAGACCTAAACACTGAAGCTTTCTTT	CASRPRTDLNTEAFF
NA	TRBV9	15	TRBJ2-5	NA	TGTGCCAGCAGCGTAGCTTGGGGGCGCATAGAGACCCAGTACTTC	CASSVAWGRIETQYF
NA	TRBV5-1	15	TRBJ1-1	few	TGCGCCAGCAGCTTGGAGGGGATTAGGAACACTGAAGCTTTCTTT	CASSLEGIRNTEAFF
TRBD1	TRBV15	16	TRBJ1-5	NA	TGTGCCACCAGCAGCATACGGGACAGGGGGAATCAGCCCCAGCATTTT	CATSSIRDRGNQPQHF
NA	TRBV19	16	TRBJ2-7	NA	TGTGCCAGTAGTTTCATTCTAACCAGGAATACCTACGAGCAGTACTTC	CASSFILTRNTYEQYF
NA	TRBV19	13	TRBJ2-1	NA	TGTGCCAGTAGTATCTCCGGAGACAATGAGCAGTTCTTC	CASSISGDNEQFF
NA	TRBV6-6	12	TRBJ1-2	NA	TGTGCCAGCAGCCCAGGGCTTCGCGGCTACACCTTC	CASSPGLRGYTF
NA	TRBV6-5	13	TRBJ2-2	NA	TGTGCCAGCAGTTACTCGAGGGTCGGGGAGCTGTTTTTT	CASSYSRVGELFF
TRBD1	TRBV11-2	16	TRBJ2-5	NA	TGTGCCAGCAGCCCCGACGCTGGGACAGGGGTAGAGACCCAGTACTTC	CASSPDAGTGVETQYF
TRBD1	TRBV5-6	16	TRBJ2-1	NA	TGTGCCAGCAGCGGGCCCGGGACAGGGCCGTACAATGAGCAGTTCTTC	CASSGPGTGPYNEQFF
TRBD2	TRBV6-5	14	TRBJ2-2	NA	TGTGCCAGCCTAGCGGGAGGGAACACCGGGGAGCTGTTTTTT	CASLAGGNTGELFF
NA	TRBV27	17	TRBJ2-1	NA	TGTGCCAGCAGTTTAGTAAGGCCGCGGCAGGGTCTGAATGAGCAGTTCTTC	CASSLVRPRQGLNEQFF